What follows describes a single TCR beta chain. Its antigen remains unknown. Assay: immunoSEQ multiplex PCR; the TCRdb copy retains only in-frame clones and omits some. The data contain fewer than 75,000 clones, 88% of them singletons. This sample was included in a study of OX40 agonist ivuxolimab in advanced cancers. Study conclusions and caveats: Among some nonresponders, normalized T-cell clonal expansion was also low.

This clonotype was sampled from an adult with an advanced solid tumor such as melanoma, head and neck, liver or kidney cancer. The starting material was CD4+ or CD8+ T cells sorted from blood, obtained in a trial of the OX40 agonist ivuxolimab.

CDR3 residues: CATRRDREDTGELFF. CDR3 coding DNA: TGTGCCACCAGGCGGGACAGGGAGGACACCGGGGAGCTGTTTTTT. V is TRBV15 and J is TRBJ2-2, with 9 bases that match TRBD1. V was pared by 6 bases and J by 3 bases, with 5 bases of the junction left unmatched. Germline CDR1 LNHNV, CDR2 YYDKDF (reference sequence). The CDR3 spans 15 residues.